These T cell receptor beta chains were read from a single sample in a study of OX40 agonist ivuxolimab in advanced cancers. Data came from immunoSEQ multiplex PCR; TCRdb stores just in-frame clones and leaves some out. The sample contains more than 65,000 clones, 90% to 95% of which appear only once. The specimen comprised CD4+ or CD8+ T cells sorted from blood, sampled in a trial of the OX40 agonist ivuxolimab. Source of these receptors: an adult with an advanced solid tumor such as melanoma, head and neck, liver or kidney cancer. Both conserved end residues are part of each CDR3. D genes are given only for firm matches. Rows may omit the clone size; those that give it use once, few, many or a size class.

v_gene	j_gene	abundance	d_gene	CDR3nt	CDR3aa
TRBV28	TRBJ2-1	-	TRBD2	TGTGCCAGCAGTTTATGGGCGGGAGTGCAGTTCTTC	CASSLWAGVQFF
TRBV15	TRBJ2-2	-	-	TGTGCCACCAGCTCCACCCCCGGACCCGCCGGGGAGCTGTTTTTT	CATSSTPGPAGELFF
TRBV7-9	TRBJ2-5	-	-	TGTGCCAGCTCCGTCTTGGAGACCCAGTACTTC	CASSVLETQYF
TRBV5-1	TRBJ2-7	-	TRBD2	TGCGCCAGCAGCTTTAGTCTAGCGGGCCTCGAGCAGTACTTC	CASSFSLAGLEQYF
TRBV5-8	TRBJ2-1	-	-	TGTGCCAGCAGCTTGGGACTCAACTCCTACAATGAGCAGTTCTTC	CASSLGLNSYNEQFF
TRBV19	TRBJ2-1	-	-	TGTGCCAGTAGTATAAGGCTAGGGTCCTACAATGAGCAGTTCTTC	CASSIRLGSYNEQFF
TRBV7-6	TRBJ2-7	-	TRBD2	TGTGCCAGCAGCTCAGAAGGGGGGGGCCTAGCGGGAGAGTACTACGAGCAGTACTTC	CASSSEGGGLAGEYYEQYF
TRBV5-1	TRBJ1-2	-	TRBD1	TGCGCCAGCAGCTCCACAGGGGGCAACTATGGCTACACCTTC	CASSSTGGNYGYTF
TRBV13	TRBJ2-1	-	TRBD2	TGTGCCAGCAGCCTGATAGGGACTAGCTCCTACAATGAGCAGTTCTTC	CASSLIGTSSYNEQFF
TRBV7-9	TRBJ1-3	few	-	TGTGCCAGCAGCTTAGTTCTAAACACCATATATTTT	CASSLVLNTIYF
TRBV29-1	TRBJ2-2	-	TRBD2	TGCAGCGTTGTCACTAGCGGGAGTGCCTTTGGAACCGGGGAGCTGTTTTTT	CSVVTSGSAFGTGELFF
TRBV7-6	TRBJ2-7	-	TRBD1	TGTGCCAGCAGGCGCGGGACAGGGAGTTACGAGCAGTACTTC	CASRRGTGSYEQYF
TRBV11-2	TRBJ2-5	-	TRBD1	TGTGCCAGCAGCTTCGGGACAGGGTTAGAGACCCAGTACTTC	CASSFGTGLETQYF
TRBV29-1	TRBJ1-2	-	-	TGCAGCGTTGATTACGGCAGCAACTATGGCTACACCTTC	CSVDYGSNYGYTF
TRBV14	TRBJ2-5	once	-	TGTGCCAGCAGCCAAGGAGCGACCCAGTACTTC	CASSQGATQYF
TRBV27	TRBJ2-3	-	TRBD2	TGTGCCAGCAGAGCCTGGACTAGCGGGAGGTCGGCCACTAGCACAGATACGCAGTATTTT	CASRAWTSGRSATSTDTQYF
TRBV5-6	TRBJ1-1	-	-	TGTGCCAGCAGCTTGTTGGGGACTGAAGCTTTCTTT	CASSLLGTEAFF
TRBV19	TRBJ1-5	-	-	TGTGCCAGTAGTACGGGACAAACCAATCAGCCCCAGCATTTT	CASSTGQTNQPQHF
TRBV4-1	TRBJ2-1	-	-	TGCGCCAGCAGCCAAGATTTTGGGAGGGAGCAGTTCTTC	CASSQDFGREQFF
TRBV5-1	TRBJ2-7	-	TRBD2	TGCGCCAGCAGCATTAGCGGGAGCTCCTACGAGCAGTACTTC	CASSISGSSYEQYF
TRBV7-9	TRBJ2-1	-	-	TGTGCCAGCAGCTTAACCGAGGTCCACTATGAGCAGTTCTTC	CASSLTEVHYEQFF
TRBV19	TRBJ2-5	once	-	TGTGCCAGTAGCGTTGTACAGGGCTACCAAGAGACCCAGTACTTC	CASSVVQGYQETQYF
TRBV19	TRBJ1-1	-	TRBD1	TGTGCCAGTAGTAGGGACAGGAAAGAAGCTTTCTTT	CASSRDRKEAFF
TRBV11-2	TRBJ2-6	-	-	TGTGCCAGCAGCTCTTTTTCCTCTGGGGCCAACGTCCTGACTTTC	CASSSFSSGANVLTF
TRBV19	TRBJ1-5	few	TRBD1	TGTGCCGTACAAGGACAGGGGGGACCCAATCAGCCCCAGCATTTT	CAVQGQGGPNQPQHF
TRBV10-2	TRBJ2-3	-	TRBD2	TGCGCCAGCAGTTTGGGGGGGAGATCAGATACGCAGTATTTT	CASSLGGRSDTQYF
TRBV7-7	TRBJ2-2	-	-	TGTGCTAGCACCGCCCTAGGACAGTACACCGGGGAGCTGTTTTTT	CASTALGQYTGELFF
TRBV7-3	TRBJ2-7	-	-	TGTGCCAGCAGCAATTCCCAACGGGAAGGGGACGAGCAGTACTTC	CASSNSQREGDEQYF
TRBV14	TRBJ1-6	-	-	TGTGCCAGCAGCCACGGTGGAAAAAATTCACCCCTCCACTTT	CASSHGGKNSPLHF
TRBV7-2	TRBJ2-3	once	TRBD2	TGTGCCAGCAGCTTAGATTCTGCGGGAGTAGATACGCAGTATTTT	CASSLDSAGVDTQYF